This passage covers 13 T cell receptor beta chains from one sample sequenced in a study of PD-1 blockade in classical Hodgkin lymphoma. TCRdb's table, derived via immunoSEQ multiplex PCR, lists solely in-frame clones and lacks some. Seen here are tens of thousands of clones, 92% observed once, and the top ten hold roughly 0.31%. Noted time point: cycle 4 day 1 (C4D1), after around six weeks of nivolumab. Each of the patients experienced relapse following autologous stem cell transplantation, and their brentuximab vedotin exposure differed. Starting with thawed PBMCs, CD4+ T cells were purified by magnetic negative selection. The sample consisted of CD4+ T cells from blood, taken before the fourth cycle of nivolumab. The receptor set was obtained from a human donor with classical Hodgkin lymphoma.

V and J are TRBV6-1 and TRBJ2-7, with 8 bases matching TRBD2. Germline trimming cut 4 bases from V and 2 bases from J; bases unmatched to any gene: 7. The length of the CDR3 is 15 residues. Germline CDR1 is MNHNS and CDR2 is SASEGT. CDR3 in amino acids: CASSGGTSRTYEQYF. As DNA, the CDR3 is TGTGCCAGCAGTGGAGGGACTAGTAGGACCTACGAGCAGTACTTC.

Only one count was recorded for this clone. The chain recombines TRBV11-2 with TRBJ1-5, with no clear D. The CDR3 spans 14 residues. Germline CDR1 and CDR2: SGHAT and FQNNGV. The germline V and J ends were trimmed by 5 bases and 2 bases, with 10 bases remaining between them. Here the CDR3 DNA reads TGTGCCAGCAGCAAGACTCCCCGCAATCAGCCCCAGCATTTT. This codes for CASSKTPRNQPQHF. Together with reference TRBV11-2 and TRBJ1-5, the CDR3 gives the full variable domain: EAGVAQSPRYKIIEKRQSVAFWCNPISGHATLYWYQQILGQGPKLLIQFQNNGVVDDSQLPKDRFSAERLKGVDSTLKIQPAKLEDSAVYLCASSKTPRNQPQHFGDGTRLSIL.

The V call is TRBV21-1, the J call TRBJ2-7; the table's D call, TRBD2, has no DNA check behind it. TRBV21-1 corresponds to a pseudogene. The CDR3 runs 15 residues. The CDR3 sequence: CASSKGGTSSYEQYF. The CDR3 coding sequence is TGTGCCAGCAGCAAAGGGGGGACTAGTTCTTACGAGCAGTACTTC.

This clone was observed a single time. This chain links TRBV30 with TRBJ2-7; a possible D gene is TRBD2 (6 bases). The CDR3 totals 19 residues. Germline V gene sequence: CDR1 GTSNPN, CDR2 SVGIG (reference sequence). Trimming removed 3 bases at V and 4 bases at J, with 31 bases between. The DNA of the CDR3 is TGTGCCTGGAGCGGGACTCCGGGACGCGATCGGCCAAGCAGGTACGAGCAGTACTTC. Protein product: CAWSGTPGRDRPSRYEQYF.

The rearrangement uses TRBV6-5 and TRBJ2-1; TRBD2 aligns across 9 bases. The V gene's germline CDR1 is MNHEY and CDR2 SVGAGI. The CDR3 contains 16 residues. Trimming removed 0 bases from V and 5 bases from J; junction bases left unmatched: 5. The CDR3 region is CASSYSGGRGNNEQFF. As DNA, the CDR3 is TGTGCCAGCAGTTACTCGGGCGGGAGGGGGAACAATGAGCAGTTCTTC.

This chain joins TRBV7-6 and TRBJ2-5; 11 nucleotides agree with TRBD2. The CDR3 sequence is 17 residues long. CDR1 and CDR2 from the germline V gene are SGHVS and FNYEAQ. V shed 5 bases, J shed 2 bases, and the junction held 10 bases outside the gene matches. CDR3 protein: CASSPGLAGGFQETQYF. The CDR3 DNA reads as TGTGCCAGCAGCCCCGGACTAGCGGGTGGCTTTCAAGAGACCCAGTACTTC.

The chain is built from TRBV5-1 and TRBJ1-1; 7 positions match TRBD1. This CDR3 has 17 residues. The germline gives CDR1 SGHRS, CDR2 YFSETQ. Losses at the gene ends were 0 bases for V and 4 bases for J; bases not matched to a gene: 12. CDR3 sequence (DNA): TGCGCCAGCAGCTTGGTTAGTCGCCAGTCAGGGGGCACTGAAGCTTTCTTT. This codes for CASSLVSRQSGGTEAFF.

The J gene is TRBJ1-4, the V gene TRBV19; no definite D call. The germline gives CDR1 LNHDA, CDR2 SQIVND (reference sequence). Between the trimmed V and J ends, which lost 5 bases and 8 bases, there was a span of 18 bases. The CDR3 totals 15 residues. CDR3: CASSVPINRREKLFF. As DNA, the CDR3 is TGTGCCAGTAGTGTCCCGATCAACCGAAGGGAAAAACTGTTTTTT.

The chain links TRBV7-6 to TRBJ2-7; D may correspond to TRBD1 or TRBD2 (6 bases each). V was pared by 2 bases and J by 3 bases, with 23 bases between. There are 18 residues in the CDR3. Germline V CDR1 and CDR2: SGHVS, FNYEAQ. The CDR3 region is CASSLSGLRGATYYEQYF. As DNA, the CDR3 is TGTGCCAGCAGCTTATCGGGTCTAAGGGGGGCCACTTACTACGAGCAGTACTTC.

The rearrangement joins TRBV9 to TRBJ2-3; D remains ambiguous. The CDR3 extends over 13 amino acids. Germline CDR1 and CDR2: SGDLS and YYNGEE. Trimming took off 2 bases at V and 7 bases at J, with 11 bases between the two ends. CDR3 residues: CASSVVYTNTQYF. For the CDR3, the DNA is TGTGCCAGCAGCGTGGTGTATACTAATACGCAGTATTTT.

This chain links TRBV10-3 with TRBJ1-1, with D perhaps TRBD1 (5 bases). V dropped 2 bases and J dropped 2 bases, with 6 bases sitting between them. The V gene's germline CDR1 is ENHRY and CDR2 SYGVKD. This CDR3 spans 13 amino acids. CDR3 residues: CAISEDRNTEAFF. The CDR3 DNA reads TGTGCCATCAGTGAGGACAGAAACACTGAAGCTTTCTTT.

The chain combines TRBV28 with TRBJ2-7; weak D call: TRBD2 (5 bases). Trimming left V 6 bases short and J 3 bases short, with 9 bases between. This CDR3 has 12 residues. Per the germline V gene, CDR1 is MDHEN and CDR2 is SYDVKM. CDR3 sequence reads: CASSPGYYEQYF. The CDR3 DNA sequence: TGTGCCAGCAGCCCGGGGTACTACGAGCAGTACTTC. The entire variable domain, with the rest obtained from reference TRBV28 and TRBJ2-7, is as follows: DVKVTQSSRYLVKRTGEKVFLECVQDMDHENMFWYRQDPGLGLRLIYFSYDVKMKEKGDIPEGYSVSREKKERFSLILESASTNQTSMYLCASSPGYYEQYFGPGTRLTVT.

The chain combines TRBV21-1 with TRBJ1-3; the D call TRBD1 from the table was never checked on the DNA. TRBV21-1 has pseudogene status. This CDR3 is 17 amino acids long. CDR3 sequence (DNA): TGTGCCAGCAGCAAAGCGCTCGGGGACAGAGTAGGAAACACCATATATTTT. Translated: CASSKALGDRVGNTIYF.